The 14 T cell receptor beta chains reported below all come from one sample, sequenced in a study of blood T cell repertoires in COVID-19. Sequencing used immunoSEQ multiplex PCR; TCRdb keeps in-frame clones, though not all of them. Of 250,000 to 300,000 clones in the sample, 65% to 90% were seen once. Sequencing was performed on peripheral blood. All receptors derive from a woman aged 70-85 years with COVID-19, enrolled during active disease.

V and J are TRBV27 and TRBJ2-7; D is undetermined. V was trimmed by 3 bases and J by 3 bases, leaving 9 bases between them. The CDR3 is made up of 13 amino acids. Germline V gene sequence: CDR1 MNHEY, CDR2 SMNVEV (reference sequence). The CDR3 bases are TGTGCCAGCAGTTTCGGTCCTAACTACGAGCAGTACTTC. Protein sequence: CASSFGPNYEQYF.

V gene TRBV9 combines with J gene TRBJ2-1; 13 positions match TRBD2. The CDR3 loop spans 19 amino acids. CDR1 and CDR2 (germline): SGDLS, YYNGEE. V shed 3 bases, J shed 2 bases, and the junction held 11 bases outside the gene matches. The CDR3 coding sequence is TGTGCCAGCAGCGGGCTAACTAGCGGGGGGGCAGGTCCCTACAATGAGCAGTTCTTC. Its protein is CASSGLTSGGAGPYNEQFF. Supplemented by reference TRBV9 and TRBJ2-1, the full variable domain reads DSGVTQTPKHLITATGQRVTLRCSPRSGDLSVYWYQQSLDQGLQFLIQYYNGEERAKGNILERFSAQQFPDLHSELNLSSLELGDSALYFCASSGLTSGGAGPYNEQFFGPGTRLTVL.

The sample holds one count of this clone. This chain connects TRBV30 to TRBJ1-3, with D unclear. The V end was cut by 3 bases, the J end by 0 bases, with 12 bases between. Per the germline V gene, CDR1 is GTSNPN and CDR2 is SVGIG (reference sequence). The CDR3 has 15 residues. CDR3 sequence: CAWRPSGFSGNTIYF. In DNA form, the CDR3 reads TGTGCCTGGAGACCTAGCGGATTCTCTGGAAACACCATATATTTT.

The chain combines TRBV27 with TRBJ1-1; 8 bases fit TRBD1. Unmatched junction bases numbered 13, after V lost 6 bases and J lost 10 bases. CDR3 length equals 14 residues. CDR1 is MNHEY, CDR2 SMNVEV, per germline (reference sequence). The CDR3: CASSRTGSFFGAFF. CDR3 DNA sequence: TGTGCCAGCAGCCGGACAGGGTCGTTTTTCGGAGCTTTCTTT.

The V call is TRBV24-1, the J call TRBJ1-1, with a tentative D call TRBD1 (6 bases). CDR3 length equals 15 residues. The V end lost 3 bases, the J end lost 1 base, and 11 bases lay between the germline ends. Germline V gene sequence: CDR1 KGHDR, CDR2 SFDVKD. CDR3 coding DNA: TGTGCCACCAGTGATCCACAGGGCTCGAACACTGAAGCTTTCTTT. This gives the protein CATSDPQGSNTEAFF.

This clone was recorded once. The chain links TRBV10-2 to TRBJ2-1; TRBD1 aligns across 8 bases. Per the germline V gene, CDR1 is WSHSY and CDR2 is SAAADI. Losses at the gene ends were 7 bases for V and 5 bases for J; bases not matched to a gene: 7. The CDR3 length is 14 residues. The CDR3 coding sequence is TGCGCCAGCATTGGACAGGGTTCCCACAATGAGCAGTTCTTC. Its translation is CASIGQGSHNEQFF.

The chain employs TRBV28 and TRBJ2-6, with TRBD1 matching over 8 bases. The germline V gene has CDR1 MDHEN and CDR2 SYDVKM. Germline trimming cut 6 bases from V and 4 bases from J; bases unmatched to any gene: 11. This CDR3 comprises 17 residues. The CDR3: CASSVLSGGSGANVLTF. For the CDR3, the DNA is TGTGCCAGCAGCGTTCTCTCAGGGGGCTCAGGGGCCAACGTCCTGACTTTC.

The V and J genes are TRBV7-2 and TRBJ2-7; 8 positions agree with TRBD2. Germline values: CDR1 SGHTA, CDR2 FQGNSA. With V trimmed by 0 bases and J by 3 bases, 13 bases remained unmatched. This CDR3 has 18 residues. CDR3 amino acids: CASSLALSGSRQVYEQYF. CDR3 in DNA: TGTGCCAGCAGCTTAGCGCTCAGCGGGAGCCGTCAAGTCTACGAGCAGTACTTC.

V gene TRBV3-1 (or the pseudogene TRBV3-2) combines with J gene TRBJ1-2; tentatively, D is TRBD1 (6 bases). The germline V and J ends were trimmed by 1 base and 5 bases, with 14 bases remaining between them. The CDR3 has 15 amino acids. The germline V gene encodes CDR1 LGHDT and CDR2 YNNKEL (reference sequence). The CDR3: CASSQVASDSYGYTF. Written as DNA, the CDR3 is TGTGCCAGCAGCCAAGTTGCGTCGGACAGTTATGGCTACACCTTC.

This chain joins TRBV6-5 and TRBJ1-2, with D possibly TRBD1 on 5 matching bases. The CDR3 has 12 amino acids. The germline V gene encodes CDR1 MNHEY and CDR2 SVGAGI. Trimming cost V 6 bases and J 6 bases, with 11 bases left between them. The CDR3: CASSPQGNGYTF. For the CDR3, the DNA is TGTGCCAGCAGCCCCCAGGGAAATGGCTACACCTTC.

The rearrangement links TRBV5-1 to TRBJ2-3, with TRBD2 matching 9 bases. The CDR3 loop spans 15 amino acids. The V gene end was trimmed by 4 bases and the J gene end by 3 bases; junction bases not matched to a gene: 6. From germline, CDR1 is SGHRS and CDR2 YFSETQ. DNA for the CDR3: TGCGCCAGCAGCATGGGACTAGCCCCAACAGATACGCAGTATTTT. Its protein product is CASSMGLAPTDTQYF.

CDR3 in DNA: TGCGCCAGCAGCCAAGATAGAAGCGGGGGTTACAATGAGCAGTTCTTC. Its translation: CASSQDRSGGYNEQFF. The J gene is TRBJ2-1, the V gene TRBV4-1; 8 bases line up with TRBD2. CDR1 is MGHRA, CDR2 YSYEKL, per germline. Losses at the gene ends were 0 bases for V and 4 bases for J; bases not matched to a gene: 5. The CDR3 loop spans 16 amino acids.

The V call is TRBV25-1, the J call TRBJ2-5; 9 bases map to TRBD1. This CDR3 comprises 15 residues. V was pared by 6 bases and J by 2 bases, with 7 bases of the junction left unmatched. The germline V gene has CDR1 MGHDK and CDR2 SYGVNS. For the CDR3, the DNA is TGTGCCAGCAGCCAATGGACAGGGGATCAAGAGACCCAGTACTTC. Translated: CASSQWTGDQETQYF.

The chain combines TRBV3-1 (or the pseudogene TRBV3-2) with TRBJ1-1, with D hard to call. Germline V gives CDR1 LGHDT, CDR2 YNNKEL (reference sequence). With 0 bases removed from V and 5 bases from J, the gap between germline ends came to 13 bases. This CDR3 is 15 amino acids long. This chain's CDR3 is CASSQDLVLRTEAFF. The CDR3 bases are TGTGCCAGCAGCCAAGATTTAGTGTTGCGTACTGAAGCTTTCTTT.